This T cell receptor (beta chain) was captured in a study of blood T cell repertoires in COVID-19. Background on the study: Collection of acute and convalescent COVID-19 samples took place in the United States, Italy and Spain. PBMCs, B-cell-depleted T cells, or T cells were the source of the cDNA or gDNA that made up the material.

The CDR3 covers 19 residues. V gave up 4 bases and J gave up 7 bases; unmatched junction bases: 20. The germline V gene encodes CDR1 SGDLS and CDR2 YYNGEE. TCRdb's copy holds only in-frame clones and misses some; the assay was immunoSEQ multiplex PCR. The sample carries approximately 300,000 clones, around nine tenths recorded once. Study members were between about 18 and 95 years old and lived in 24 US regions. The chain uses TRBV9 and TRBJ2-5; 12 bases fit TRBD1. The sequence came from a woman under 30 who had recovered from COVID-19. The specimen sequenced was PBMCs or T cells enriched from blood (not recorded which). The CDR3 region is CASSSPGTGGDGISGTQYF. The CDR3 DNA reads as TGTGCCAGCAGCTCCCCCGGGACAGGGGGCGACGGAATCTCGGGGACCCAGTACTTC.